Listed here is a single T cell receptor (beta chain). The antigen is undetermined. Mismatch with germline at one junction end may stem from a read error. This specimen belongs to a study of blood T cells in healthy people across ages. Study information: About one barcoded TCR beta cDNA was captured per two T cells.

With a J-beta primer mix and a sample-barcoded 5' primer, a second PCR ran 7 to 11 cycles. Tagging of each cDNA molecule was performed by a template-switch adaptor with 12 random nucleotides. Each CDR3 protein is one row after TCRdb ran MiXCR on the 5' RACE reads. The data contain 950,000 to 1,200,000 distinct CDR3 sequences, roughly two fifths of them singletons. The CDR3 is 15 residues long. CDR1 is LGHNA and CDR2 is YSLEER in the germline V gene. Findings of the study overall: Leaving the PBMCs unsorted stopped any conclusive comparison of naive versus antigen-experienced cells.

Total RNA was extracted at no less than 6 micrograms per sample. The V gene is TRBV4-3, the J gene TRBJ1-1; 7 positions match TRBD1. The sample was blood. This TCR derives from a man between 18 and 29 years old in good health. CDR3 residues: CASSQSGQEDTEAFF. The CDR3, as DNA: TGCGCTAGCAGCCAGAGTGGACAGGAGGACACTGAAGCTTTCTTT.